The following is a TCR beta chain sequence with its context. What it binds is not known. V was clipped by 4 bases and J by 2 bases; unmatched bases: 10. The CDR3 spans 16 residues. Germline CDR1 reads SGHRS; CDR2 reads YFSETQ. The record originates from a study of shared clonotypes between healthy human individuals. The wider study: A couple of women and a few men aged 18 to 49 made up the donors. General observations from the study: Genetic and exposure-history diversity was limited by the small donor number. Sharing across a handful of donors was seen in 4% to 6.5% of naive CD4 clonotypes.

The method was immunoSEQ multiplex PCR; TCRdb's version includes in-frame clones alone and lacks a portion of them. The sample records roughly 1 million clones, around 78% being singletons. The donor cohort consisted entirely of Caucasian adults residing in Nashville, Tennessee. The receptor was isolated from a man aged 18 to 29 in good health. Some clones in this sample may be carry-over from other donors' samples. Sequences were obtained from memory CD4+ T cells from PBMCs. Subset specified: CD45RA-negative fraction. The gene calls are TRBV5-1 and TRBJ2-5, with 8 nucleotides matching TRBD2. DNA for the CDR3: TGCGCCAGCAGCCCGAGGACTAGCCTGGCTCAAGAGACCCAGTACTTC. It translates to CASSPRTSLAQETQYF.